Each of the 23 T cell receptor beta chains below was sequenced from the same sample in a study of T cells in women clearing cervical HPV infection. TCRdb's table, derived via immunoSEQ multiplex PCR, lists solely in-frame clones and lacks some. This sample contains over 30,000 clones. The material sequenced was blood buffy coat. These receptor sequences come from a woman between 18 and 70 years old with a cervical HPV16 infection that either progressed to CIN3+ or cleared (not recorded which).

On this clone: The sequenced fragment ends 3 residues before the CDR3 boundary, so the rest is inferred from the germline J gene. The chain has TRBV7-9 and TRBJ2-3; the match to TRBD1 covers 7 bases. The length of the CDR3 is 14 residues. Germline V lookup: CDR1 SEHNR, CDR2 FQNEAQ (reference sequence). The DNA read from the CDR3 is TGTGCCAGCAGCCTACAGGGGAGTACTCAGCCG. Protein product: CASSLQGSTQP. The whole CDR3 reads CASSLQGSTQPQYF.

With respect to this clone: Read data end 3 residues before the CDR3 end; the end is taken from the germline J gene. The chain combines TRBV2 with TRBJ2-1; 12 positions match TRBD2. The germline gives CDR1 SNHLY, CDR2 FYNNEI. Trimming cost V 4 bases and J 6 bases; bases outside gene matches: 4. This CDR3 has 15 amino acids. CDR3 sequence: CASSGPSGGANEQFF. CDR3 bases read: TGTGCCAGCAGTGGACCTAGCGGGGGGGCCAATGAG.

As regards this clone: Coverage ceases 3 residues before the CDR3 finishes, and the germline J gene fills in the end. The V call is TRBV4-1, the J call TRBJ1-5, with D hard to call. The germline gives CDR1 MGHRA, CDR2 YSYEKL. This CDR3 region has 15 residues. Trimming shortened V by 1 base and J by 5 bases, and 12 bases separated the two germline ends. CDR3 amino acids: CASSQVPAGDQPQHF. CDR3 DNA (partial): TGCGCCAGCAGCCAAGTCCCAGCAGGAGATCAGCCC.

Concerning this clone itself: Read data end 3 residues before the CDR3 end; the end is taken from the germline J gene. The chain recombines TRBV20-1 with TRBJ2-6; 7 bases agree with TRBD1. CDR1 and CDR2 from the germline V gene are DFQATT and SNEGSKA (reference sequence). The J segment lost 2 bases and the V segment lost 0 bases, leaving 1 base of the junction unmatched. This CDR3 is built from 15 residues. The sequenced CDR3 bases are TGCAGTGCTAGAGATGACAGGGCTGGGGCCAACGTC. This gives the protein CSARDDRAGANV. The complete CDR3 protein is CSARDDRAGANVLTF.

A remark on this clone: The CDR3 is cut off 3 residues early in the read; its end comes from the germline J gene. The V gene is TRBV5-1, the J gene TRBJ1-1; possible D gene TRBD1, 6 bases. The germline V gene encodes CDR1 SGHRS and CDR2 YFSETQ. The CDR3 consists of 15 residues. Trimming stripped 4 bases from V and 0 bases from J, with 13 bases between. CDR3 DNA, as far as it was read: TGCGCCAGCAGCCCATCGGGGGGGCTGAACACTGAA. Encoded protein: CASSPSGGLNTE. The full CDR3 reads CASSPSGGLNTEAFF.

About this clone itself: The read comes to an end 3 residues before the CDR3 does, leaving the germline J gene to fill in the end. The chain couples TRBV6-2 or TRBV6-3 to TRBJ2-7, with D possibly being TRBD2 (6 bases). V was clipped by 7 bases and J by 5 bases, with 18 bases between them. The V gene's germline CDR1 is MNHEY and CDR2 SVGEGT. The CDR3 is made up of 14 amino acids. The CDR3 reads CASIPLGGSHEQYF. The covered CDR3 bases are TGTGCCAGCATCCCGCTTGGGGGGAGCCACGAG.

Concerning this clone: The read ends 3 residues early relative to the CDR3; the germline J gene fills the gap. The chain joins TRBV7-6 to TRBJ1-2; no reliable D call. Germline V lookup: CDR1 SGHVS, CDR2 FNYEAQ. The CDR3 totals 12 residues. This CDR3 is CASSLYTDTYTF. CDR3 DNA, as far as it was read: TGTGCCAGCAGCTTATATACAGATACC. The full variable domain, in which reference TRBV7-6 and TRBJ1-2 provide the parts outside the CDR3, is GAGVSQSPRYKVTKRGQDVALRCDPISGHVSLYWYRQALGQGPEFLTYFNYEAQQDKSGLPNDRFSAERPEGSISTLTIQRTEQRDSAMYRCASSLYTDTYTFGSGTRLTVV.

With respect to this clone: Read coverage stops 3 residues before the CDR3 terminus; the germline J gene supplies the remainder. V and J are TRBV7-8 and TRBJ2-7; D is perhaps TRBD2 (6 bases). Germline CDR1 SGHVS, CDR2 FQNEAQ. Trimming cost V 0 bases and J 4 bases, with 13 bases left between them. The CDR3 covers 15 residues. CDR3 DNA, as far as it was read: TGTGCCAGCAGCTTAGCGCCCGGGACTTCATACGAG. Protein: CASSLAPGTSYE. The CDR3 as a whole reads CASSLAPGTSYEQYF.

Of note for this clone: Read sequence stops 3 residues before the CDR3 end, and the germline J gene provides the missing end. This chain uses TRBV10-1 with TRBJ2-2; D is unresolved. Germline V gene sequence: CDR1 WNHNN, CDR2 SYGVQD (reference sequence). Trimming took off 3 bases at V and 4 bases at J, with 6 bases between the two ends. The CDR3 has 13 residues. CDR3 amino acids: CASSEWATGELFF. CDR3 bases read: TGCGCCAGCAGTGAATGGGCCACCGGGGAG.

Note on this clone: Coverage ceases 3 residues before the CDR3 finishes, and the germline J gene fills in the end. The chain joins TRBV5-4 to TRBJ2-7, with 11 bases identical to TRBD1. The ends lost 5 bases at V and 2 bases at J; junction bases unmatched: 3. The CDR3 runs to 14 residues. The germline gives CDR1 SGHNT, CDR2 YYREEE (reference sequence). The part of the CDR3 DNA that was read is TGTGCCAGCAGTAGGGACAGGGGGGCCTACGAG. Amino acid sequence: CASSRDRGAYE. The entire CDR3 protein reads CASSRDRGAYEQYF.

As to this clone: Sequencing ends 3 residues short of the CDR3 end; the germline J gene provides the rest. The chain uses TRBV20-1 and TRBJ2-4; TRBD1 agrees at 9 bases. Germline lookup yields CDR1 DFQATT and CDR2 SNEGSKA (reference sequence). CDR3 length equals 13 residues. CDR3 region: CSADPDRGYGQYF. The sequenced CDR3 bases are TGCAGTGCAGACCCGGACAGGGGCTATGGT.

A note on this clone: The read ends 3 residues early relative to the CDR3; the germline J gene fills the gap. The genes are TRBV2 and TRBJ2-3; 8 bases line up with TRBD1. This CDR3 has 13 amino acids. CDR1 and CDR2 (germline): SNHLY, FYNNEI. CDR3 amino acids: CASTGDRHQPQYF. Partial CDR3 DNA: TGTGCCAGCACAGGGGACAGGCATCAGCCG.

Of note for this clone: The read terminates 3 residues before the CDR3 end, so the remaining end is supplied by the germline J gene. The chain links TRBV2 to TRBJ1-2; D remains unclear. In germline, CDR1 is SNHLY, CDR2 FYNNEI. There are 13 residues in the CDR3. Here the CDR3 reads CASSEGASRSYTF. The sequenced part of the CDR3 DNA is TGTGCCAGCAGTGAAGGGGCCAGTAGGAGT.

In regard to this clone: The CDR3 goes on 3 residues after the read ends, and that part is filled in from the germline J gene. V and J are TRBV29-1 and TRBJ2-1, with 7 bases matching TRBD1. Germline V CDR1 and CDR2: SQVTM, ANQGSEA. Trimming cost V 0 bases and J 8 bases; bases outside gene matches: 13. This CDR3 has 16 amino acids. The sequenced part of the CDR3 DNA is TGCAGCGTTGAAGATACCCGGGACAGTTACGTCCATGAG. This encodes CSVEDTRDSYVHE. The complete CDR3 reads CSVEDTRDSYVHEQFF.

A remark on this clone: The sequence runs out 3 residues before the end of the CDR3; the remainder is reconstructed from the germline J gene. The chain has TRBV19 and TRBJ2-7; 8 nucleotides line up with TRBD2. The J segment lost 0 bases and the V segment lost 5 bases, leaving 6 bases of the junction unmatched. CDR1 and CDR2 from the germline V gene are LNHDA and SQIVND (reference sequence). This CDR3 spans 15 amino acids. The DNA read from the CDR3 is TGTGCCAGTAGTCCCGGGACTAGTTACTCCTACGAG. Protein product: CASSPGTSYSYE. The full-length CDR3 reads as CASSPGTSYSYEQYF.

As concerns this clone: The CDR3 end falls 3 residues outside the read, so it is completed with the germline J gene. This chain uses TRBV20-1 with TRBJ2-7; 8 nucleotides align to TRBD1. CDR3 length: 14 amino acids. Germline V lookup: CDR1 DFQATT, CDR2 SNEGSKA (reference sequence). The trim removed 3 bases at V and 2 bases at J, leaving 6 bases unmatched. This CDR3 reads CSASMDRAPYEQYF. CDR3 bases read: TGCAGTGCTAGTATGGACAGGGCTCCCTACGAG.

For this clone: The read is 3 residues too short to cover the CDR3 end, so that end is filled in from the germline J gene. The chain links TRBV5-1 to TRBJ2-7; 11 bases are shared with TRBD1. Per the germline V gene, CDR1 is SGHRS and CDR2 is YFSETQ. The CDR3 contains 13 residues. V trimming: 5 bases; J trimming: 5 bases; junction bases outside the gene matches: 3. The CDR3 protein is CASRRTGGNEQYF. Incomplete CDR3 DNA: TGCGCCAGCAGACGGACAGGGGGCAACGAG. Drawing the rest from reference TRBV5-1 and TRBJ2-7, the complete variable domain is KAGVTQTPRYLIKTRGQQVTLSCSPISGHRSVSWYQQTPGQGLQFLFEYFSETQRNKGNFPGRFSGRQFSNSRSEMNVSTLELGDSALYLCASRRTGGNEQYFGPGTRLTVT.

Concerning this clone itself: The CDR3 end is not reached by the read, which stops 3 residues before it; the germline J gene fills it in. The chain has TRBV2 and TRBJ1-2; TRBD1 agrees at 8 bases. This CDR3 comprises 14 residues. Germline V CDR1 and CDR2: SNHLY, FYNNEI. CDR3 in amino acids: CASTSAGQGYDYTF. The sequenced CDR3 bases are TGTGCCAGCACGAGTGCCGGACAGGGCTACGAC.

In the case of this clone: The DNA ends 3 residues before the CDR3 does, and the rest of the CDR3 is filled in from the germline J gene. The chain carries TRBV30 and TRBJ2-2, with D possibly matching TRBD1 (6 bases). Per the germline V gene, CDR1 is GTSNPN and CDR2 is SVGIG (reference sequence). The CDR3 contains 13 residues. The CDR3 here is CAWATGANEKLFF. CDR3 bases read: TGTGCCTGGGCGACAGGAGCTAATGAAAAG.

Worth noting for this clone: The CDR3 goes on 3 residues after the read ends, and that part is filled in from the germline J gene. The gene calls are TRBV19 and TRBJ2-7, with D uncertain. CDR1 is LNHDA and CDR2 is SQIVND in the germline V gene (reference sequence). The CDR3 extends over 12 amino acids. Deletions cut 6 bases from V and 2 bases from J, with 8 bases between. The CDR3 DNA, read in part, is TGTGCCAGTAGGGCAGAAACCTACGAG. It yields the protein CASRAETYE. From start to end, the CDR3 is CASRAETYEQYF.

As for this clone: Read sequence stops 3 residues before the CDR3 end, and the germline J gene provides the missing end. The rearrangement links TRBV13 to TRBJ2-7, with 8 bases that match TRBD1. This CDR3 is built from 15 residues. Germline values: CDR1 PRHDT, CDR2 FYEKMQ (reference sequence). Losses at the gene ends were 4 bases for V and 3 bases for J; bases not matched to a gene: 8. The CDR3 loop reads CASSSRTGNNYEQYF. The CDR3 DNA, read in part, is TGTGCCAGCAGCTCCCGGACAGGGAACAACTACGAG.

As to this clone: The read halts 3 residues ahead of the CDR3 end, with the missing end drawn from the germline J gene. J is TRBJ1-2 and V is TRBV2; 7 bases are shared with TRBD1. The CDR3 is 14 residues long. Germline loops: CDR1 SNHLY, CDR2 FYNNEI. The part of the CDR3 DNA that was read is TGTGCCAGCAGTGAGGGGACAGTAGGAGTGAGA. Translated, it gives CASSEGTVGVR. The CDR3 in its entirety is CASSEGTVGVRYTF.

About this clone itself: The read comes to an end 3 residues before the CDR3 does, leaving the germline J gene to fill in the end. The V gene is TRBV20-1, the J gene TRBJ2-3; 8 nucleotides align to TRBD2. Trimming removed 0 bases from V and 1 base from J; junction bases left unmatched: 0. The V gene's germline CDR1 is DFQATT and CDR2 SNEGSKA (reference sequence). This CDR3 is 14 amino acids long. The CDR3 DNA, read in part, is TGCAGTGCTAGAGAAGCGGGGGGCACAGATACG. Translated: CSAREAGGTDT. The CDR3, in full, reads CSAREAGGTDTQYF.